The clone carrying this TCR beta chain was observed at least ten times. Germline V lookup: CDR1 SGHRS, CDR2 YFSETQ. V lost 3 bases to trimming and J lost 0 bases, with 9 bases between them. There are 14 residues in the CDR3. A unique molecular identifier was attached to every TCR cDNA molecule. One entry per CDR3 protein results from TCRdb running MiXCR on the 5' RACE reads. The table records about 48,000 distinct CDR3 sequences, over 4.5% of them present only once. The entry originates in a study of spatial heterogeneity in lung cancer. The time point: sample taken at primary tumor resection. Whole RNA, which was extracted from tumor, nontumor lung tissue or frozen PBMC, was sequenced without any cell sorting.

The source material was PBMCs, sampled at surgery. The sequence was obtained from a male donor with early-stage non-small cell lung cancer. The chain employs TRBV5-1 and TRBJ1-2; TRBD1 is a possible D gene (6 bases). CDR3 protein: CASSSQGANYGYTF. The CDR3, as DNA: TGCGCCAGCAGCTCACAGGGAGCTAACTATGGCTACACCTTC. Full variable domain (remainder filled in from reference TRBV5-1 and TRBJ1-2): KAGVTQTPRYLIKTRGQQVTLSCSPISGHRSVSWYQQTPGQGLQFLFEYFSETQRNKGNFPGRFSGRQFSNSRSEMNVSTLELGDSALYLCASSSQGANYGYTFGSGTRLTVV.